Each of the 5 T cell receptor beta chains below was sequenced from the same sample in a study of blood T cell repertoires in COVID-19. The assay was immunoSEQ multiplex PCR, and TCRdb's table has in-frame clones only and misses some. The sample has a few hundred thousand clones; approximately 90% are singletons. Sequenced material: peripheral blood. Receptors originate from a woman aged 45-59 years with COVID-19, enrolled during active disease.

The CDR3 nucleotides read TGTGCCAGCAGTGAGCAGGGTGAGAATCAGCCCCAGCATTTT. Its protein is CASSEQGENQPQHF. The V gene is TRBV2, the J gene TRBJ1-5, with D maybe TRBD1 (5 bases). This CDR3 is 14 amino acids long. Trimming took 3 bases from V and 4 from J, leaving 10 bases between them. Germline CDR1 and CDR2: SNHLY and FYNNEI.

A single count supports this clone. The rearrangement links TRBV6-5 to TRBJ1-5, with D unresolved. This CDR3 comprises 14 residues. Germline V CDR1 and CDR2: MNHEY, SVGAGI. The V gene lost 2 bases and the J gene lost 7 bases, with 12 bases spanning the gap. In DNA form, the CDR3 reads TGTGCCAGCAGTTACGAGGGTTTCGGGCAGCCCCAGCATTTT. It encodes CASSYEGFGQPQHF.

The genes are TRBV6-1 and TRBJ1-2; D is possibly TRBD1 (6 bases). V lost 1 base, J lost 4 bases, and 16 bases lay in between. Germline V CDR1 and CDR2: MNHNS, SASEGT. The CDR3 is 16 amino acids. CDR3 region: CASSEVGGARFYGYTF. For the CDR3, the DNA is TGTGCCAGCAGTGAAGTGGGGGGGGCCCGGTTCTATGGCTACACCTTC.

V usage is TRBV2 and J usage is TRBJ2-1; 9 bases agree with TRBD1. Germline CDR1 SNHLY, CDR2 FYNNEI. This CDR3 is 13 amino acids long. The V segment lost 6 bases and the J segment 4 bases; nucleotides outside the gene matches: 1. The CDR3 coding sequence is TGTGCCAGCAGCGGACAGGGGTACAATGAGCAGTTCTTC. The encoded protein is CASSGQGYNEQFF.

The chain is built from TRBV12-3 or TRBV12-4 and TRBJ1-1; 8 positions match TRBD1. V trimming: 6 bases; J trimming: 11 bases; junction bases outside the gene matches: 5. This CDR3 region has 11 residues. The CDR3 sequence: CASRTTGGAFF. The CDR3 coding sequence is TGTGCCAGCAGAACAACAGGGGGGGCTTTCTTT.